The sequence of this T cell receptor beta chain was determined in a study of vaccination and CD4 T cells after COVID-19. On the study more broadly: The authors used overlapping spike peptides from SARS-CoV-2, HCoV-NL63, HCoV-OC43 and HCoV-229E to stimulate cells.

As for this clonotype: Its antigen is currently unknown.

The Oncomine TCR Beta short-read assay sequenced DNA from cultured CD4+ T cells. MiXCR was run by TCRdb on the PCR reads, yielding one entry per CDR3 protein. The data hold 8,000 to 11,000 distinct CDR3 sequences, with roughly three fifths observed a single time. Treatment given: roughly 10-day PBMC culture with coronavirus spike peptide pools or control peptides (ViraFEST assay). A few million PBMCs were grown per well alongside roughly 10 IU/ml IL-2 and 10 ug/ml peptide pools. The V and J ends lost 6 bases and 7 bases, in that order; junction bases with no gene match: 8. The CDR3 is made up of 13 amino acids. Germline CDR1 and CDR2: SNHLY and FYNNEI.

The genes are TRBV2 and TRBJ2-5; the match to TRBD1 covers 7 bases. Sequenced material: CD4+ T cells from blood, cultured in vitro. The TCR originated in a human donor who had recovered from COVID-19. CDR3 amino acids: CASRQGVEATQYF. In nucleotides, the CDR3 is TGTGCCAGCAGGCAGGGGGTTGAAGCGACCCAGTACTTC.